Below, 32 T cell receptor beta chains from the same sample are listed, as sequenced in a study of beta chain features in type 1 diabetes. As every portion of the isolated RNA was reverse transcribed, the sequencing read expressed TCRB transcripts. The protocol was immunoSEQ multiplex PCR, while the TCRdb copy is restricted to in-frame clones and leaves out a portion. This table has under 200,000 clones, 7.5% to 10% appearing once. Sequencing used central memory CD4+ T cells from blood. All receptors derive from a man between 18 and 35 years old in good health.

This chain uses TRBV6-6 with TRBJ2-5; tentatively, D is TRBD2 (5 bases). Germline loops: CDR1 MNHNY, CDR2 SVGAGI (reference sequence). Trimming cost V 8 bases and J 3 bases, with 19 bases left between them. The CDR3 is made up of 15 amino acids. The CDR3 coding sequence is TGTGCCAGCGGGCCGAGGGCCGACGGAAAAGAGACCCAGTACTTC. It encodes CASGPRADGKETQYF.

This clone was recorded a few times. V usage is TRBV28 and J usage is TRBJ2-3, with TRBD1 matching 9 bases. This CDR3 has 15 amino acids. J gave up 4 bases and V 4 bases, and 6 bases lay outside the gene matches. In germline, CDR1 is MDHEN, CDR2 SYDVKM. The DNA for the CDR3 is TGTGCCAGCAGTTCGACCCGACAGGGGGCAGATACGCAGTATTTT. It encodes CASSSTRQGADTQYF.

The V call is TRBV28, the J call TRBJ2-1, with 7 bases matching TRBD2. CDR1 MDHEN and CDR2 SYDVKM come from the germline V gene. This CDR3 contains 14 residues. V lost 11 bases and J lost 9; bases outside the gene matches: 16. Here the CDR3 reads CAVNRGDVQSEQFF. The CDR3 region has the DNA TGTGCCGTCAACCGGGGGGATGTTCAAAGTGAGCAGTTCTTC. Filled out from reference TRBV28 and TRBJ2-1, the complete variable domain reads DVKVTQSSRYLVKRTGEKVFLECVQDMDHENMFWYRQDPGLGLRLIYFSYDVKMKEKGDIPEGYSVSREKKERFSLILESASTNQTSMYLCAVNRGDVQSEQFFGPGTRLTVL.

This clone was seen a few times. The chain recombines TRBV7-8 with TRBJ2-3, with 9 nucleotides matching TRBD1. Germline V gene data show CDR1 as SGHVS and CDR2 as FQNEAQ. The CDR3 is 17 residues long. V was pared by 0 bases and J by 0 bases, with 4 bases of the junction left unmatched. The CDR3 DNA reads TGTGCCAGCAGCTTAGCGACCGGGACAGGGAGCACAGATACGCAGTATTTT. Its protein product is CASSLATGTGSTDTQYF.

This clone was observed a handful of times. In DNA form, the CDR3 reads TGTGCCAGCAGCTTAGCGGCTAGCGGGGCCCTGGGGGAGACCCAGTACTTC. It yields the protein CASSLAASGALGETQYF. This chain uses TRBV7-2 with TRBJ2-5; 9 bases match TRBD2. The CDR3 is 17 amino acids. With V trimmed by 0 bases and J by 5 bases, 10 bases remained unmatched. CDR1 is SGHTA and CDR2 is FQGNSA in the germline V gene.

In this sample, this clone turned up a few times. The chain carries TRBV7-9 and TRBJ2-1; possible D gene TRBD2, 5 bases. This CDR3 is 16 amino acids long. Trimming pared 3 bases from V and 1 base from J, leaving 13 bases between. The germline gives CDR1 SEHNR, CDR2 FQNEAQ (reference sequence). CDR3 bases: TGTGCCAGCAGCTTTCGGGGTGTGGGTTCCTACAATGAGCAGTTCTTC. Its translation: CASSFRGVGSYNEQFF.

The J gene is TRBJ2-1, the V gene TRBV28, with 7 bases aligning to TRBD2. From germline, CDR1 is MDHEN and CDR2 SYDVKM. Trimming removed 6 bases from V and 4 bases from J; junction bases left unmatched: 6. CDR3 size: 14 residues. CDR3 in DNA: TGTGCCAGCAGCTCTAGCGGAGAGTACAATGAGCAGTTCTTC. Its translation is CASSSSGEYNEQFF.

The chain recombines TRBV4-2 with TRBJ1-4; D is undetermined. Trimming removed 0 bases at V and 5 bases at J, with 7 bases between. This CDR3 is built from 14 residues. Germline CDR1 is LGHNA and CDR2 is YNFKEQ. This CDR3 is CASSQDRRNEKLFF. In nucleotides, the CDR3 is TGTGCCAGCAGCCAAGACAGGAGGAATGAAAAACTGTTTTTT.

The gene calls are TRBV7-9 and TRBJ2-2; maybe TRBD1 (5 bases). The V end lost 2 bases, the J end lost 5 bases, and 12 bases lay between the germline ends. Germline V gives CDR1 SEHNR, CDR2 FQNEAQ (reference sequence). The CDR3 has 15 residues. This chain's CDR3 is CASSLLQGRTGELFF. In DNA form, the CDR3 reads TGTGCCAGCAGCTTATTGCAGGGTCGGACCGGGGAGCTGTTTTTT.

This clone was observed many times. CDR3 amino acids: CASSQVNDRDGYTF. DNA for the CDR3: TGCGCCAGCAGCCAAGTTAACGACAGGGATGGCTACACCTTC. The chain combines TRBV4-3 with TRBJ1-2; 7 positions match TRBD1. The length of the CDR3 is 14 residues. V shed 1 base and J 6 bases; nucleotides not matched to a gene: 5. Germline values: CDR1 LGHNA, CDR2 YSLEER.

This clone turned up a few times. The chain uses TRBV29-1 and TRBJ2-3, with D possibly matching TRBD1 (5 bases). V lost 2 bases and J lost 6, with 9 bases in between. There are 12 residues in the CDR3. Germline CDR1 reads SQVTM; CDR2 reads ANQGSEA. For the CDR3, the DNA is TGCAGCGTTGAATCGGCAGGGGATACGCAGTATTTT. This sequence encodes CSVESAGDTQYF.

The CDR3 protein is CASSQTGAYGYTF. In DNA, the CDR3 is TGTGCCAGTAGTCAGACAGGGGCATATGGCTACACCTTC. V usage is TRBV19 and J usage is TRBJ1-2, with 8 nucleotides matching TRBD1. After removal of 5 bases from V and 5 bases from J, the junction contained 4 bases not matched to a gene. This CDR3 comprises 13 residues. CDR1 is LNHDA, CDR2 SQIVND, per germline (reference sequence).

This clone was counted a few times. The genes are TRBV30 and TRBJ2-3, with a tentative D call TRBD2 (6 bases). The V gene's germline CDR1 is GTSNPN and CDR2 SVGIG (reference sequence). Trimming took off 0 bases at V and 5 bases at J, with 9 bases between the two ends. There are 13 residues in the CDR3. CDR3: CAWSVQEGDTQYF. As DNA, the CDR3 is TGTGCCTGGAGTGTACAGGAGGGAGATACGCAGTATTTT.

This clone was observed many times. This rearrangement joins TRBV5-4 to TRBJ2-6; tentative D call: TRBD2 (6 bases). The V and J ends lost 0 bases and 0 bases respectively, with 7 bases between them. The CDR3 loop spans 16 amino acids. Looked up from germline, CDR1 is SGHNT and CDR2 is YYREEE (reference sequence). CDR3 residues: CASSLEGGSGANVLTF. The DNA for the CDR3 is TGTGCCAGCAGCTTGGAGGGAGGCTCTGGGGCCAACGTCCTGACTTTC.

This sequence joins TRBV4-1 and TRBJ1-1; unclear D gene. The V end lost 0 bases, the J end lost 1 base, and 15 bases lay between the germline ends. The germline gives CDR1 MGHRA, CDR2 YSYEKL. This CDR3 comprises 17 residues. In DNA form, the CDR3 reads TGCGCCAGCAGCCAAGATATATGGGCCCCAGAGAACACTGAAGCTTTCTTT. Protein: CASSQDIWAPENTEAFF.

In its sample, this clone was seen a few times. This rearrangement joins TRBV18 to TRBJ2-1; 12 bases are shared with TRBD2. The trim removed 1 base at V and 1 base at J, leaving 2 bases unmatched. CDR1 KGHSH and CDR2 LQKENI come from the germline V gene. CDR3 length: 17 residues. DNA of the CDR3: TGTGCCAGCTCACCACTACTAGCGGGGGGATCCTACAATGAGCAGTTCTTC. Translated, it gives CASSPLLAGGSYNEQFF.

This clone occurred a few times. The rearrangement links TRBV13 to TRBJ2-7, with TRBD1 as a possible D gene (7 bases). Germline CDR1 and CDR2: PRHDT and FYEKMQ (reference sequence). V gave up 0 bases and J gave up 0 bases, with 18 bases separating them. This CDR3 region has 18 residues. CDR3 amino acids: CASSLGDYRDSPSYEQYF. CDR3 DNA sequence: TGTGCCAGCAGCTTAGGGGACTACCGGGACAGTCCCTCCTACGAGCAGTACTTC.

This chain connects TRBV28 to TRBJ2-7; TRBD1 matches at 8 bases. The germline gives CDR1 MDHEN, CDR2 SYDVKM. V shed 8 bases, J shed 0 bases, and the junction held 15 bases outside the gene matches. This CDR3 region has 17 residues. This CDR3 reads CASCPRVGQARSYEQYF. In DNA form, the CDR3 reads TGTGCCAGCTGCCCTAGGGTGGGACAGGCCCGCTCCTACGAGCAGTACTTC. Based on the CDR3 plus reference TRBV28 and TRBJ2-7, the full variable domain is DVKVTQSSRYLVKRTGEKVFLECVQDMDHENMFWYRQDPGLGLRLIYFSYDVKMKEKGDIPEGYSVSREKKERFSLILESASTNQTSMYLCASCPRVGQARSYEQYFGPGTRLTVT.

There are a few counts of this clone. The genes are TRBV9 and TRBJ2-3; D uncertain. V was clipped by 2 bases and J by 4 bases, with 17 bases between them. This CDR3 contains 16 residues. The germline V gene encodes CDR1 SGDLS and CDR2 YYNGEE. CDR3 amino acids: CASSVGRLVVADTQYF. DNA for the CDR3: TGTGCCAGCAGCGTGGGCCGGTTGGTAGTAGCAGATACGCAGTATTTT.

This clone turned up a few times. This chain uses TRBV5-1 with TRBJ2-7, with a tentative D call TRBD1 (6 bases). From germline, CDR1 is SGHRS and CDR2 YFSETQ. The CDR3 covers 13 residues. V was pared by 4 bases and J by 2 bases, with 10 bases between. The chain's CDR3 is CASSNGQTYEQYF. The CDR3 bases are TGCGCCAGCAGCAATGGACAGACCTACGAGCAGTACTTC.

The table lists this clone with a few counts. The V and J genes are TRBV6-6 and TRBJ1-5, with 11 bases matching TRBD1. The CDR3 covers 15 residues. Per germline, CDR1 MNHNY and CDR2 SVGAGI (reference sequence). The V and J ends lost 5 bases and 5 bases, in that order; junction bases with no gene match: 5. The CDR3 is CASSPGQGAYQPQHF. The CDR3 region has the DNA TGTGCCAGCAGTCCTGGACAGGGGGCATATCAGCCCCAGCATTTT.

This clone was found a few times. The chain couples TRBV6-5 to TRBJ1-2; TRBD1 matches 11 bases. Germline CDR1 is MNHEY and CDR2 is SVGAGI. The CDR3 totals 13 residues. Trimming at V came to 5 bases and at J to 9 bases, leaving 5 bases not matched to a gene. The CDR3 protein is CASSGDRGFRYTF. The CDR3 bases are TGTGCCAGCAGTGGGGACAGGGGGTTTCGCTACACCTTC.

Only a few counts were recorded for this clone. The chain uses TRBV28 and TRBJ1-1, with D possibly being TRBD1 (6 bases). The V end lost 6 bases, the J end lost 4 bases, and 12 bases lay between the germline ends. Germline CDR1 and CDR2: MDHEN and SYDVKM. The CDR3 totals 13 residues. CDR3 residues: CASRLDSSTEAFF. CDR3 nucleotide sequence: TGTGCCAGCAGGCTGGACAGTTCCACTGAAGCTTTCTTT.

The gene calls are TRBV7-2 and TRBJ2-4; tentatively, D is TRBD2 (7 bases). The CDR3 is 14 residues long. Germline V gives CDR1 SGHTA, CDR2 FQGNSA. V shed 5 bases and J shed 5 bases, with 13 bases lying between them. CDR3 amino acids: CASSGGGAQNIQYF. CDR3 bases: TGTGCCAGCAGCGGGGGGGGCGCACAAAACATTCAGTACTTC.

For this clone: Possible read error: a much larger clone is one base away. The chain combines TRBV7-8 with TRBJ2-7; TRBD1 aligns across 7 bases. The CDR3 is 14 amino acids. V lost 1 base to trimming and J lost 3 bases; unmatched junction nucleotides: 3. Germline assignment: CDR1 SGHVS and CDR2 FQNEAQ. CDR3 region: CASSLGAGGYEQYF. The CDR3 region has the DNA TGTGCCAGCAGCTTAGGAGCAGGGGGCTACGAGCAGTACTTC.

The table lists this clone with a few counts. Other DNA variants within this sample encode the same CDR3. The rearrangement joins TRBV6-6 to TRBJ1-1, with 9 bases that match TRBD1. Germline CDR1 and CDR2: MNHNY and SVGAGI (reference sequence). Losses at the gene ends were 6 bases for V and 4 bases for J; bases not matched to a gene: 6. This CDR3 spans 14 amino acids. CDR3 sequence: CASSQQGAGTEAFF. CDR3 in DNA: TGTGCCAGCAGCCAACAGGGGGCGGGCACTGAAGCTTTCTTT.

The chain joins TRBV7-3 to TRBJ2-7; 10 positions match TRBD1. Germline values: CDR1 SGHTA, CDR2 FQGTGA. This CDR3 comprises 15 residues. The junction had 3 bases not matched to a gene; V was cut back by 2 bases and J by 2 bases. The CDR3 here is CASSLSGTGAYEQYF. The DNA of the CDR3 is TGTGCCAGCAGCTTATCCGGGACAGGGGCCTACGAGCAGTACTTC. The full variable domain, with the rest looked up from reference TRBV7-3 and TRBJ2-7, is GAGVSQTPSNKVTEKGKYVELRCDPISGHTALYWYRQSLGQGPEFLIYFQGTGAADDSGLPNDRFFAVRPEGSVSTLKIQRTERGDSAVYLCASSLSGTGAYEQYFGPGTRLTVT.

This clone was counted only a few times. This sequence joins TRBV18 and TRBJ2-4, with a weak D call TRBD1 (8 bases). Germline V CDR1 and CDR2: KGHSH, LQKENI. CDR3 size: 14 residues. The V and J ends lost 3 bases and 8 bases respectively, with 14 bases between them. The CDR3 bases are TGTGCCAGCTCACCTCGACAGGGGAGGGACATTCAGTACTTC. Its translation: CASSPRQGRDIQYF.

The V gene is TRBV4-2, the J gene TRBJ2-5, with 7 bases fitting TRBD1. The length of the CDR3 is 13 residues. Germline V gene lookup returns CDR1 LGHNA and CDR2 YNFKEQ. V trimming: 5 bases; J trimming: 5 bases; junction bases outside the gene matches: 5. The CDR3 sequence: CASSLGRGETQYF. The DNA of the CDR3 is TGTGCCAGCAGCTTGGGCAGGGGGGAGACCCAGTACTTC.

This chain's CDR3 is CASSPKMSNQPQHF. For the CDR3, the DNA is TGTGCCAGCAGCCCAAAAATGAGCAATCAGCCCCAGCATTTT. J is TRBJ1-5 and V is TRBV7-2; D ambiguous. Deletions cut 5 bases from V and 1 base from J, with 9 bases between. The CDR3 consists of 14 residues. The germline V gene encodes CDR1 SGHTA and CDR2 FQGNSA.

This clone was counted between two and nine times. The V call is TRBV7-9, the J call TRBJ1-1; D remains ambiguous. Deletions cut 5 bases from V and 0 bases from J, with 10 bases between. CDR1 is SEHNR and CDR2 is FQNEAQ in the germline V gene (reference sequence). The CDR3 is 14 residues long. CDR3 nucleotide sequence: TGTGCCAGCAGCCAGACAAGTATGAACACTGAAGCTTTCTTT. This translates into CASSQTSMNTEAFF.

This clone was found a few times. V and J are TRBV7-8 and TRBJ2-6, with D uncertain. The CDR3 is 13 amino acids. Germline V gene data show CDR1 as SGHVS and CDR2 as FQNEAQ. The V and J ends lost 5 bases and 4 bases respectively, with 6 bases between them. The CDR3 loop is CASSDGGANVLTF. The CDR3 nucleotides read TGTGCCAGCAGCGACGGGGGGGCCAACGTCCTGACTTTC.